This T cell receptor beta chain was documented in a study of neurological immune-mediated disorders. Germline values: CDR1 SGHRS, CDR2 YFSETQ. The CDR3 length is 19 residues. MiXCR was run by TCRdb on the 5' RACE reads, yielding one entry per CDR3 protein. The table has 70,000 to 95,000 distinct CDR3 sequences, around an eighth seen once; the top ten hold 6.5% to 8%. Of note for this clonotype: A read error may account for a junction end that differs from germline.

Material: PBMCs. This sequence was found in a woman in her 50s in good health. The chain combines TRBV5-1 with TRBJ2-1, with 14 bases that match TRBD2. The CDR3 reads CASSLALGTSGGGYNGQFF. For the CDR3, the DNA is TGCGCCAGCAGCTTGGCCCTGGGGACTAGCGGGGGTGGCTACAATGGGCAGTTCTTC.